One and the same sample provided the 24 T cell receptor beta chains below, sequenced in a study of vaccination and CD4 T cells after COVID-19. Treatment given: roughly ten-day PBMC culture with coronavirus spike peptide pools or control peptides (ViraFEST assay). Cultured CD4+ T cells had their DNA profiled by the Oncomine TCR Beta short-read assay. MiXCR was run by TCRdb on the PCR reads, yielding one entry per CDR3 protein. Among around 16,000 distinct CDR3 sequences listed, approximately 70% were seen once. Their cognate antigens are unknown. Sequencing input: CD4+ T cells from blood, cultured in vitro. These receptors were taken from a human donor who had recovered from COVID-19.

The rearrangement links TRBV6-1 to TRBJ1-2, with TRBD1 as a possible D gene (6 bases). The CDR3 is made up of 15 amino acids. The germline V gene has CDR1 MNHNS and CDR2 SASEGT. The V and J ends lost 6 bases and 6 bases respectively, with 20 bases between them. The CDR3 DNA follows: TGTGCCAGCAGCCCTCAGCCCCGGGGACAAGATGGCTACACCTTC. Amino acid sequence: CASSPQPRGQDGYTF.

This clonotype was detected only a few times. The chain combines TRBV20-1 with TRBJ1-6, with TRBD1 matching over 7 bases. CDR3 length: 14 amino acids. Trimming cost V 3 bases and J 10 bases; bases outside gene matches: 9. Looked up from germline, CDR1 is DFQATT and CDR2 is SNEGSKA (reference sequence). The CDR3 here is CSASSWDSRSPLHF. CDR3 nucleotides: TGCAGTGCTAGCAGCTGGGACAGTAGATCACCCCTCCACTTT.

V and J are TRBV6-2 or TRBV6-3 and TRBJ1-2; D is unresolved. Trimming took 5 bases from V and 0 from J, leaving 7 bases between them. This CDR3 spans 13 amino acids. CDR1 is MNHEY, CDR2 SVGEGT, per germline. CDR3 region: CASSQIPNYGYTF. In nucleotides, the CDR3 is TGTGCCAGCAGTCAAATTCCTAACTATGGCTACACCTTC.

CDR3 sequence: CASSRDRNSNQPQHF. The CDR3 nucleotides read TGTGCCAGCTCACGCGACAGGAACAGCAATCAGCCCCAGCATTTT. This chain uses TRBV18 with TRBJ1-5, with D possibly matching TRBD1 (6 bases). Germline V gene lookup returns CDR1 KGHSH and CDR2 LQKENI. The CDR3 totals 15 residues. V gave up 4 bases and J gave up 1 base, with 11 bases separating them.

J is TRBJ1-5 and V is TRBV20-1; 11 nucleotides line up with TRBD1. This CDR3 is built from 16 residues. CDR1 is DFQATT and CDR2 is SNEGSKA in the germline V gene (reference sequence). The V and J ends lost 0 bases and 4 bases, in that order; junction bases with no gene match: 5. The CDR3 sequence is CSARDGTGGGNQPQHF. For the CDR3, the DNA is TGCAGTGCTAGAGACGGGACAGGGGGTGGGAATCAGCCCCAGCATTTT.

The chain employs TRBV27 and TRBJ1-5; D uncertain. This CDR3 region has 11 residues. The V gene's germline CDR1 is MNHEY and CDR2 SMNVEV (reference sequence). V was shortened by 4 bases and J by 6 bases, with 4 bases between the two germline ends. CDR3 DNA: TGTGCCAGCAGTTACGGTCAGCCCCAGCATTTT. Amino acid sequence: CASSYGQPQHF.

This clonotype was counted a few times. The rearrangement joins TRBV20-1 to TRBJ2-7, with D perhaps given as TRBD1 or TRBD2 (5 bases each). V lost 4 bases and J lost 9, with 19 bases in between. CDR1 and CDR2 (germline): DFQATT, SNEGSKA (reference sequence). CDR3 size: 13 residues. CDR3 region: CSATPPGRGGQYF. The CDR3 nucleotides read TGCAGTGCTACCCCGCCGGGGCGTGGCGGGCAGTACTTC.

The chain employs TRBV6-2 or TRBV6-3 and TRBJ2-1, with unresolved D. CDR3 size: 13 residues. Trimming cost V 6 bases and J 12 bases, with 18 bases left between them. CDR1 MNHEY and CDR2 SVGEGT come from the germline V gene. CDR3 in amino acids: CASRDLTVPGQFF. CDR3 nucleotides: TGTGCCAGCAGAGATCTGACGGTACCTGGGCAGTTCTTC.

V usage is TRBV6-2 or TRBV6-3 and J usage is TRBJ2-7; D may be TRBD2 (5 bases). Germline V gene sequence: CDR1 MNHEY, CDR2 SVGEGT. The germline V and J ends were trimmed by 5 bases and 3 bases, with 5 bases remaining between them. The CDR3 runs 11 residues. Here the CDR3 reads CASSRGYEQYF. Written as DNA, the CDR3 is TGTGCCAGCAGTCGGGGCTACGAGCAGTACTTC.

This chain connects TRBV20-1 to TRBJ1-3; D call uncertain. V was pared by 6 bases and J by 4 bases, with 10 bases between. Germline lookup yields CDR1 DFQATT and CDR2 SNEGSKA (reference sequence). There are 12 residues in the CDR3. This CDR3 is CSAGRRGNTIYF. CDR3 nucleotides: TGCAGTGCGGGCCGGCGAGGAAACACCATATATTTT.

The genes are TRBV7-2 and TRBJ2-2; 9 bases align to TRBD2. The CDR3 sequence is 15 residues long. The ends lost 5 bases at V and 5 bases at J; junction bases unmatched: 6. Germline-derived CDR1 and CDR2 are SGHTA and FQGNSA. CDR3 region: CASSRRGGWTGELFF. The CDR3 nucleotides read TGTGCCAGCAGCAGGCGGGGGGGTTGGACCGGGGAGCTGTTTTTT.

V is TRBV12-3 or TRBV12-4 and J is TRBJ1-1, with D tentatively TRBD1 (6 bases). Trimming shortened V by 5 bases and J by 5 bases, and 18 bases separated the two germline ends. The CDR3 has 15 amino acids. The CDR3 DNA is TGTGCCAGCAGTCCAGCGGGCAGGGGCGGAACTGAAGCTTTCTTT. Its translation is CASSPAGRGGTEAFF.

The CDR3 DNA reads as TGTGCCAGCAGTTTTGCCGAGACCCAAGAGACCCAGTACTTC. Its translation: CASSFAETQETQYF. This chain connects TRBV12-3 or TRBV12-4 to TRBJ2-5, with D unresolved. V was shortened by 3 bases and J by 1 base, with 9 bases between the two germline ends. The CDR3 loop spans 14 amino acids.

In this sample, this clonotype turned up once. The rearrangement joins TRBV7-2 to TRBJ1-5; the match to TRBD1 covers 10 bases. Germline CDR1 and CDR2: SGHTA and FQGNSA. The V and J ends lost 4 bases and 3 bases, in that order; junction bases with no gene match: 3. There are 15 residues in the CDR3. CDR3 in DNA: TGTGCCAGCAGCTCCGACAGGGGGCCCAATCAGCCCCAGCATTTT. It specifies CASSSDRGPNQPQHF.

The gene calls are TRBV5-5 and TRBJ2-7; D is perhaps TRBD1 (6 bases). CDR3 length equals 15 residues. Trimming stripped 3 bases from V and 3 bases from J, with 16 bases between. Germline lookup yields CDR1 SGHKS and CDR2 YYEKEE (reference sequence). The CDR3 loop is CASSWWMAGDYEQYF. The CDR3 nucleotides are TGTGCCAGCAGCTGGTGGATGGCAGGGGACTACGAGCAGTACTTC.

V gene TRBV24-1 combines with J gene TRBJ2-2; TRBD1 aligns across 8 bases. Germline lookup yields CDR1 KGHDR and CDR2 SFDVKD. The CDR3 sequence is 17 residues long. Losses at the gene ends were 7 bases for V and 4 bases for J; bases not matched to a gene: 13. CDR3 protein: CATSAPSRTGITGELFF. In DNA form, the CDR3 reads TGTGCCACCAGCGCCCCATCCAGGACAGGGATCACCGGGGAGCTGTTTTTT.

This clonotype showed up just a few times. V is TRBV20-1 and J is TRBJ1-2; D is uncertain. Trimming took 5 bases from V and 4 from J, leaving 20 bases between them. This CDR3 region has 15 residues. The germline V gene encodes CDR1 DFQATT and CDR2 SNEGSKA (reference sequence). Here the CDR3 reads CSARPGQLATYGYTF. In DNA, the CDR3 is TGCAGTGCTCGCCCCGGCCAGCTTGCCACCTATGGCTACACCTTC.

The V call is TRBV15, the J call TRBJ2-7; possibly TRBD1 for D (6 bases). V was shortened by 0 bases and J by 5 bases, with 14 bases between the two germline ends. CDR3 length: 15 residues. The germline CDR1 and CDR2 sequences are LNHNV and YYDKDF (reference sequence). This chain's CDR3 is CATSRDGTGIHEQYF. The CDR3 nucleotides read TGTGCCACCAGCAGAGATGGAACAGGGATCCACGAGCAGTACTTC.

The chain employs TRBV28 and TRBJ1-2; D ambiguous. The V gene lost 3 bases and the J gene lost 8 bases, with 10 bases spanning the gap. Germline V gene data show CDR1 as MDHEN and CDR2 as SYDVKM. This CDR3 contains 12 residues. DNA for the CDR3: TGTGCCAGCAGTTTTGCCTTAATGGGCTACACCTTC. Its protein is CASSFALMGYTF.

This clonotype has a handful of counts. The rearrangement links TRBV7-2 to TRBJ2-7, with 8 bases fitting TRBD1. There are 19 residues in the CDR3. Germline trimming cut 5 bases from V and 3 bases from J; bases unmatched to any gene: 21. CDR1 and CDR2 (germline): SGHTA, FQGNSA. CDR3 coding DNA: TGTGCCAGCAGCCGAATCCAAATTCGGACAGGGACACACGGCTACGAGCAGTACTTC. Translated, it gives CASSRIQIRTGTHGYEQYF.

The CDR3 loop is CASKQGGFYNEQFF. In DNA form, the CDR3 reads TGTGCCAGCAAACAGGGAGGATTCTACAATGAGCAGTTCTTC. The V gene is TRBV6-1, the J gene TRBJ2-1; D might be TRBD1 or TRBD2, each matching 6 bases. Germline CDR1 MNHNS, CDR2 SASEGT. This CDR3 spans 14 amino acids. The V end was cut by 7 bases, the J end by 3 bases, with 13 bases between.

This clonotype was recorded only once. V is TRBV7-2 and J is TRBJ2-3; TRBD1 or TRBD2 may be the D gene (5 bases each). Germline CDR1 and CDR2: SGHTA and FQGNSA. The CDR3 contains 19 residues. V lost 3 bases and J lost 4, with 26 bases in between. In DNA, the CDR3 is TGTGCCAGCAGCTTGGGACGTGCCAAGGACTTTGGCGTTTCAGATACGCAGTATTTT. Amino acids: CASSLGRAKDFGVSDTQYF.

The CDR3 loop is CATGTQTEAFF. CDR3 DNA sequence: TGTGCCACCGGGACCCAAACTGAAGCTTTCTTT. This chain connects TRBV19 to TRBJ1-1; D perhaps matches TRBD1 (5 bases). Germline loops: CDR1 LNHDA, CDR2 SQIVND (reference sequence). Trimming took off 10 bases at V and 5 bases at J, with 11 bases between the two ends. The CDR3 contains 11 residues.

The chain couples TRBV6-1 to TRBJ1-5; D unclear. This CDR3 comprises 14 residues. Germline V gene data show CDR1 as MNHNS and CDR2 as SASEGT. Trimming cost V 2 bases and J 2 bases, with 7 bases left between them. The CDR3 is CASSEKGGNQPQHF. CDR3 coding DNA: TGTGCCAGCAGTGAAAAGGGAGGCAATCAGCCCCAGCATTTT.